The 22 T cell receptor beta chains below all came from one sample that was sequenced in a study of cytomegalovirus exposure and HLA in healthy donors. The primer mix had 60 Vbeta and 13 Jbeta primers. The repertoire was sequenced with immunoSEQ multiplex PCR; TCRdb's copy has only in-frame clones and lacks some. The sample yields around 150,000 clones, approximately 79% seen once. Sequencing used PBMCs. These TCRs come from a woman in her twenties or thirties in good health and CMV-seronegative.

This chain connects TRBV7-9 to TRBJ1-1, with D possibly matching TRBD1 (5 bases). With 1 base removed from V and 0 bases from J, the gap between germline ends came to 12 bases. In germline, CDR1 is SEHNR, CDR2 FQNEAQ (reference sequence). The CDR3 contains 16 residues. The CDR3 DNA reads TGTGCCAGCAGCTTAGGCGGGGCGGGGGTGAACACTGAAGCTTTCTTT. Protein: CASSLGGAGVNTEAFF.

The chain links TRBV7-6 to TRBJ1-4; D might be TRBD1 (6 bases). CDR3 length: 13 amino acids. The germline CDR1 and CDR2 sequences are SGHVS and FNYEAQ. V dropped 5 bases and J dropped 6 bases, with 10 bases sitting between them. The CDR3 DNA reads as TGTGCCAGCAGCAGGGGGGGAGATGAAAAACTGTTTTTT. Its protein is CASSRGGDEKLFF.

This rearrangement joins TRBV10-3 to TRBJ2-3, with D perhaps TRBD2 (7 bases). With 2 bases removed from V and 6 bases from J, the gap between germline ends came to 15 bases. Per germline, CDR1 ENHRY and CDR2 SYGVKD. The CDR3 length is 15 residues. In nucleotides, the CDR3 is TGTGCCATCAGTGAGCGGGGGGCCGGGACGGATACGCAGTATTTT. Translated, it gives CAISERGAGTDTQYF.

This clone was seen once. The chain carries TRBV29-1 and TRBJ1-1; D is unclear. V lost 4 bases to trimming and J lost 1 base, with 19 bases between them. Germline V gene sequence: CDR1 SQVTM, CDR2 ANQGSEA. The length of the CDR3 is 16 residues. In nucleotides, the CDR3 is TGCAGCGTTGTTGTGGTTGCTGGCCCAAAGAACACTGAAGCTTTCTTT. Protein: CSVVVVAGPKNTEAFF.

The CDR3, as DNA: TGTGCCAGCAGTTCGGGACAGAGGGCTTCGAGAGGCTACACCTTC. This translates into CASSSGQRASRGYTF. The rearrangement joins TRBV28 to TRBJ1-2; TRBD1 agrees at 7 bases. V shed 4 bases and J 8 bases; nucleotides not matched to a gene: 13. Germline V CDR1 and CDR2: MDHEN, SYDVKM. The CDR3 has 15 residues.

V and J are TRBV7-2 and TRBJ2-7; maybe TRBD1 (6 bases). V was clipped by 3 bases and J by 1 base, with 16 bases between them. The length of the CDR3 is 16 residues. CDR1 is SGHTA and CDR2 is FQGNSA in the germline V gene. CDR3 loop: CASSLNQGHLSYEQYF. The CDR3 nucleotides read TGTGCCAGCAGCTTGAATCAGGGGCATTTGTCCTACGAGCAGTACTTC.

This clone has more than one count but fewer than ten. The rearrangement joins TRBV10-3 to TRBJ2-6; 9 bases map to TRBD1. Germline assignment: CDR1 ENHRY and CDR2 SYGVKD. The trim removed 6 bases at V and 2 bases at J, leaving 8 bases unmatched. The length of the CDR3 is 17 residues. The CDR3 DNA is TGTGCCATCAGGGCCGGGACAGGGTCGACTGGGGCCAACGTCCTGACTTTC. Its protein product is CAIRAGTGSTGANVLTF.

J is TRBJ2-7 and V is TRBV6-4; D uncertain. Germline assignment: CDR1 MRHNA and CDR2 SNTAGT. The CDR3 is 12 amino acids. Trimming left V 6 bases short and J 6 bases short, with 12 bases between. For the CDR3, the DNA is TGTGCCAGCAGGTACAACATTTCCGAGCAGTACTTC. This encodes CASRYNISEQYF.

The genes are TRBV27 and TRBJ2-5; 10 bases align to TRBD2. V shed 2 bases, J shed 5 bases, and the junction held 5 bases outside the gene matches. CDR1 is MNHEY, CDR2 SMNVEV, per germline (reference sequence). There are 15 residues in the CDR3. In nucleotides, the CDR3 is TGTGCCAGCAGTTTAACTAGCGGGGAAACGGAGACCCAGTACTTC. Translation gives CASSLTSGETETQYF.

The rearrangement uses TRBV6-1 and TRBJ2-7, with 8 bases identical to TRBD1. The V gene end was trimmed by 7 bases and the J gene end by 5 bases; junction bases not matched to a gene: 10. The CDR3 has 14 amino acids. The germline CDR1 and CDR2 sequences are MNHNS and SASEGT. CDR3 coding DNA: TGTGCCAGCAATCTGGACAGGGTAGGGGACGAGCAGTACTTC. It translates to CASNLDRVGDEQYF.

CDR3 DNA sequence: TGTGCCAGCAGCTTAGACAGGGCTTATAATTCACCCCTCCACTTT. Translated, it gives CASSLDRAYNSPLHF. This chain joins TRBV7-3 and TRBJ1-6, with 7 bases identical to TRBD1. The CDR3 is made up of 15 amino acids. V gave up 2 bases and J gave up 4 bases; unmatched junction bases: 2. The germline gives CDR1 SGHTA, CDR2 FQGTGA.

V and J are TRBV25-1 and TRBJ2-5; the match to TRBD2 covers 7 bases. V lost 6 bases to trimming and J lost 3 bases; unmatched junction nucleotides: 4. CDR1 MGHDK and CDR2 SYGVNS come from the germline V gene. This CDR3 region has 13 residues. As DNA, the CDR3 is TGTGCCAGCAGCGTTGCGGGGGAAGAGACCCAGTACTTC. This sequence encodes CASSVAGEETQYF.

This clone was observed once. This chain uses TRBV6-5 with TRBJ2-2; TRBD1 aligns across 8 bases. The germline V gene encodes CDR1 MNHEY and CDR2 SVGAGI. The CDR3 is made up of 13 amino acids. After removal of 2 bases from V and 11 bases from J, the junction contained 4 bases not matched to a gene. The CDR3 sequence: CASSYQGAVELFF. The CDR3 DNA follows: TGTGCCAGCAGTTACCAGGGGGCTGTAGAGCTGTTTTTT.

The rearrangement joins TRBV5-1 to TRBJ1-2; D unclear. Germline V gives CDR1 SGHRS, CDR2 YFSETQ. The V end was cut by 5 bases, the J end by 0 bases, with 11 bases between. The CDR3 has 14 amino acids. CDR3 in amino acids: CASRFELANYGYTF. The CDR3 DNA reads as TGCGCCAGCAGGTTCGAGTTAGCTAACTATGGCTACACCTTC. Full variable domain (remainder filled in from reference TRBV5-1 and TRBJ1-2): KAGVTQTPRYLIKTRGQQVTLSCSPISGHRSVSWYQQTPGQGLQFLFEYFSETQRNKGNFPGRFSGRQFSNSRSEMNVSTLELGDSALYLCASRFELANYGYTFGSGTRLTVV.

The chain joins TRBV18 to TRBJ1-6, with TRBD1 as a possible D gene (5 bases). The V end was cut by 3 bases, the J end by 7 bases, with 13 bases between. CDR1 and CDR2 (germline): KGHSH, LQKENI. The CDR3 runs 15 residues. The CDR3 spells CASSPQGGGNSPLHF. CDR3 in DNA: TGTGCCAGCTCACCTCAGGGCGGGGGGAATTCACCCCTCCACTTT. Drawing the rest from reference TRBV18 and TRBJ1-6, the complete variable domain is NAGVMQNPRHLVRRRGQEARLRCSPMKGHSHVYWYRQLPEEGLKFMVYLQKENIIDESGMPKERFSAEFPKEGPSILRIQQVVRGDSAAYFCASSPQGGGNSPLHFGNGTRLTVT.

The chain uses TRBV20-1 and TRBJ1-1; D not certain. There are 11 residues in the CDR3. Germline V lookup: CDR1 DFQATT, CDR2 SNEGSKA (reference sequence). V was pared by 7 bases and J by 3 bases, with 9 bases between. CDR3 sequence (DNA): TGCAGTGTTTGGAGGGACACTGAAGCTTTCTTT. As protein: CSVWRDTEAFF.

V gene TRBV6-1 combines with J gene TRBJ1-2, with D hard to call. V was pared by 1 base and J by 0 bases, with 9 bases between. The CDR3 loop spans 15 amino acids. CDR1 MNHNS and CDR2 SASEGT come from the germline V gene. The CDR3 protein is CASSEGQNPNYGYTF. Here the CDR3 DNA reads TGTGCCAGCAGTGAAGGGCAGAACCCTAACTATGGCTACACCTTC.

The rearrangement joins TRBV27 to TRBJ2-2; 7 bases agree with TRBD2. CDR1 and CDR2 from the germline V gene are MNHEY and SMNVEV (reference sequence). The CDR3 extends over 14 amino acids. J was trimmed by 7 bases and V by 5 bases; bases with no gene match: 7. Here the CDR3 reads CASSLGLGGGELFF. CDR3 DNA: TGTGCCAGCAGTCTCGGACTAGGCGGCGGGGAGCTGTTTTTT.

V is TRBV29-1 and J is TRBJ2-5, with D possibly matching TRBD2 (6 bases). The germline V gene has CDR1 SQVTM and CDR2 ANQGSEA. This CDR3 spans 16 amino acids. The V and J ends lost 3 bases and 3 bases respectively, with 20 bases between them. The CDR3 DNA reads as TGCAGCGTTGATACCACGGGGCGGGGCATCGAAGAGACCCAGTACTTC. Translated, it gives CSVDTTGRGIEETQYF.

V is TRBV7-9 and J is TRBJ1-1; tentatively, D is TRBD1 (6 bases). The CDR3 is 14 amino acids. V dropped 5 bases and J dropped 8 bases, with 18 bases sitting between them. Germline CDR1 reads SEHNR; CDR2 reads FQNEAQ (reference sequence). CDR3 sequence (DNA): TGTGCCAGCAGCCTAATCGGGGGGCTCGAAGAAGCTTTCTTT. Encoded protein: CASSLIGGLEEAFF.

The DNA for the CDR3 is TGTGCCAGCAGCTTAGCCGAACTTAAAGAGACCCAGTACTTC. It yields the protein CASSLAELKETQYF. The gene calls are TRBV7-9 and TRBJ2-5; D not certain. This CDR3 is built from 14 residues. CDR1 is SEHNR, CDR2 FQNEAQ, per germline (reference sequence). V lost 0 bases, J lost 3 bases, and 8 bases lay in between.

This chain links TRBV19 with TRBJ1-4; no clear D. V was pared by 2 bases and J by 3 bases, with 7 bases between. This CDR3 is 14 amino acids long. From germline, CDR1 is LNHDA and CDR2 SQIVND (reference sequence). The CDR3 reads CASSIYTANEKLFF. The CDR3 nucleotides are TGTGCCAGTAGTATATACACAGCTAATGAAAAACTGTTTTTT.